What follows describes a single T cell receptor (beta chain). This sample stems from a study of blood T cell repertoires in COVID-19. Background on the study: The cDNA or gDNA used as material had been derived from T cells, B-cell-depleted T cells, or PBMCs.

From germline, CDR1 is SQVTM and CDR2 ANQGSEA. With 7 bases clipped from V and 7 bases from J, the junction kept 12 bases outside the gene matches. This CDR3 is built from 13 residues. Some clones are missing from TCRdb's copy, which holds only in-frame ones; the method was immunoSEQ multiplex PCR. The sample includes under 150,000 clones, around 78% of them seen just once. This sequence was found in a woman older than 75 with active or convalescent COVID-19. V is TRBV29-1 and J is TRBJ1-2; TRBD1 aligns across 7 bases. Material: peripheral blood. CDR3 sequence reads: CSAKGGSNAGYTF. CDR3 DNA sequence: TGCAGCGCCAAAGGGGGCAGCAACGCTGGCTACACCTTC.